This TCR beta chain was profiled in a study of a mutant IDH1 vaccine in newly diagnosed glioma. About the research overall: Treatment recipients were about 60% male and about 40% female, and their mean age was about 40 years. Before enrollment, the patients had been treated with radiotherapy alone, temozolomide alone, or both together. Most of them had received both.

Trimming shortened V by 5 bases and J by 4 bases, and 11 bases separated the two germline ends. Per the germline V gene, CDR1 is SEHNR and CDR2 is FQNEAQ (reference sequence). CDR3 length: 13 residues. Study-wide findings and caveats: Vaccine-induced immune responses occurred in roughly 95% of patients.

This clone was detected only a few times. The antigen is unknown. The time point: baseline, week 1 (first vaccination visit). Indicated treatment: pre-vaccination baseline after standard-of-care therapy. The astrocytomas were IDH1-mutant, ATRX-negative, and WHO grade 3 or 4. This table comes from immunoSEQ multiplex PCR, and its TCRdb copy is limited to in-frame clones, with some not included. There are roughly 86,000 clones in the sample; around 80% occur only once, and roughly 7% lies in the top ten. This sequence originates from a man aged 35-49 years with glioma. The sample consisted of PBMCs, taken from a glioma patient treated with radiotherapy, temozolomide or both. The gene calls are TRBV7-9 and TRBJ1-1; D unresolved. DNA for the CDR3: TGTGCCAGCAGCCCTAACTTCGGCACTGAAGCTTTCTTT. This gives the protein CASSPNFGTEAFF.